This TCR beta chain was documented in a study of Tregs in tolerant kidney transplant recipients. Libraries were prepared by immunoSEQ multiplex PCR; TCRdb keeps only in-frame clonotypes and omits some of them. This table holds 50,000 or so clones, over 85% found once. The study's findings and limits: Findings come from small patient numbers and require larger validation. Activated donor B cell expansion appeared to reveal the most relevant donor-specific TCRbeta repertoire.

Concerning this clone itself: Its specificity is unknown.

The CDR3 consists of 15 residues. Germline V gene data show CDR1 as MGHRA and CDR2 as YSYEKL. V was trimmed by 1 base and J by 4 bases, leaving 14 bases between them. Related graft donors supplied nonmyeloablative bone marrow transplants, and mixed chimerism was transient. The rearrangement uses TRBV4-1 and TRBJ2-7; D possibly corresponds to TRBD2 (6 bases). The clonotype was recovered from a human patient who received a combined kidney and bone marrow transplant. Some T cells may trace back to the graft donor. The material was CD8+ T cells from blood (PBMCs), obtained 12 months after the transplant. The CDR3 sequence is CASSQAPGGVYEQYF. CDR3 nucleotides: TGCGCCAGCAGCCAAGCCCCTGGCGGGGTTTACGAGCAGTACTTC.